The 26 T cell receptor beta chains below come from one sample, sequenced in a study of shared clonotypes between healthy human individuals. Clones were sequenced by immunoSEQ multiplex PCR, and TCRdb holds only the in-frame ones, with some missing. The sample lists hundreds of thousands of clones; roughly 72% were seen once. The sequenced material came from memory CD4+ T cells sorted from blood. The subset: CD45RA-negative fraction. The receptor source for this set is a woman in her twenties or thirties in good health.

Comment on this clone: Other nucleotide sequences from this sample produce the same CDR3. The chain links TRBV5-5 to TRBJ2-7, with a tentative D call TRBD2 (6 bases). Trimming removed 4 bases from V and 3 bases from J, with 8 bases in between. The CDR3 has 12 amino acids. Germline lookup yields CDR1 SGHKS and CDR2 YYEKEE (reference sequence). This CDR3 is CASSGGNYEQYF. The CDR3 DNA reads TGTGCCAGCAGCGGCGGGAACTACGAGCAGTACTTC. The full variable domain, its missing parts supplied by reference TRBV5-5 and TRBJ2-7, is DAGVTQSPTHLIKTRGQQVTLRCSPISGHKSVSWYQQVLGQGPQFIFQYYEKEERGRGNFPDRFSARQFPNYSSELNVNALLLGDSALYLCASSGGNYEQYFGPGTRLTVT.

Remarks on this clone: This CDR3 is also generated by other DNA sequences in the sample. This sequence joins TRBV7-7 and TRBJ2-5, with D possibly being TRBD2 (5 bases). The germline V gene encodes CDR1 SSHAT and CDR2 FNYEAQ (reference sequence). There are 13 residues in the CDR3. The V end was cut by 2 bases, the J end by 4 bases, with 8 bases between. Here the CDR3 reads CASSLTGGETQYF. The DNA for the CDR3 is TGTGCCAGCAGCTTAACTGGAGGAGAGACCCAGTACTTC.

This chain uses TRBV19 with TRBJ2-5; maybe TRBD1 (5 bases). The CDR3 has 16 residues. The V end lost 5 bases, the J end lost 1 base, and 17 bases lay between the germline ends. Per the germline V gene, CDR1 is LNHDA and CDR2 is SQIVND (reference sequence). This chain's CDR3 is CASSLTTVDSQETQYF. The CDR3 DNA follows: TGTGCCAGTAGTCTGACGACAGTGGATTCCCAAGAGACCCAGTACTTC.

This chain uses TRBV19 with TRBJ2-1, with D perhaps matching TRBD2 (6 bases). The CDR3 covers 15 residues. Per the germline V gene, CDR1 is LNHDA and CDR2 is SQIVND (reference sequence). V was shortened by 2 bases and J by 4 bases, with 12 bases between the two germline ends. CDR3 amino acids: CASSITTGAYNEQFF. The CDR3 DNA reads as TGTGCCAGTAGTATAACAACGGGAGCGTACAATGAGCAGTTCTTC.

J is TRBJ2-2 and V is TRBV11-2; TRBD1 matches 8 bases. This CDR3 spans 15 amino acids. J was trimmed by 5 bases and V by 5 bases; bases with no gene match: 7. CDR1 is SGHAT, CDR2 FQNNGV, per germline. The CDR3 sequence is CASSQQGVGTGELFF. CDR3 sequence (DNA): TGTGCCAGCAGCCAACAGGGGGTAGGGACCGGGGAGCTGTTTTTT. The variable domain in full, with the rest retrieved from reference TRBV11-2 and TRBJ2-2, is EAGVAQSPRYKIIEKRQSVAFWCNPISGHATLYWYQQILGQGPKLLIQFQNNGVVDDSQLPKDRFSAERLKGVDSTLKIQPAKLEDSAVYLCASSQQGVGTGELFFGEGSRLTVL.

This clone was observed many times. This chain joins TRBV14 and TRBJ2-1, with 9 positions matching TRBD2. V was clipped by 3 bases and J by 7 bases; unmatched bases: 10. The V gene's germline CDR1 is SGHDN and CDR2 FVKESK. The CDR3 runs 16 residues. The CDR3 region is CASSHVYSGSRNEQFF. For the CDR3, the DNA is TGTGCCAGCAGCCATGTCTATAGCGGGAGTAGGAATGAGCAGTTCTTC.

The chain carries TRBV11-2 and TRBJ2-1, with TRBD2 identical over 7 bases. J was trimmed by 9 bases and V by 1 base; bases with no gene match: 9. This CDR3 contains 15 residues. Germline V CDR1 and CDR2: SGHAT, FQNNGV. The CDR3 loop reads CASSLAPSGRSEQFF. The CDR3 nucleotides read TGTGCCAGCAGCTTAGCCCCTAGCGGTCGTAGTGAGCAGTTCTTC.

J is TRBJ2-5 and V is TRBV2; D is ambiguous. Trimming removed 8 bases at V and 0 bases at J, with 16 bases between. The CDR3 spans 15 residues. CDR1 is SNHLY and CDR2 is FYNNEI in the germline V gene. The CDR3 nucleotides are TGTGCCAGCGCCTACAGAACCAGCCACCAAGAGACCCAGTACTTC. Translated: CASAYRTSHQETQYF.

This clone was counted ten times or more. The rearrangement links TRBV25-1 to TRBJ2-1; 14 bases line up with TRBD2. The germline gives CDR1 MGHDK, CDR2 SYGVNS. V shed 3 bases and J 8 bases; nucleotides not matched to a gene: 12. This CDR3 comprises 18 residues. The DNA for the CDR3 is TGTGCCAGCAGTGACGACCCGGGACTAGCGGGAGTAAGGGATGAGCAGTTCTTC. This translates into CASSDDPGLAGVRDEQFF.

The CDR3 DNA follows: TGCAGCGTCTCCTTGGGACAGGGAGCTTTCTTT. As protein: CSVSLGQGAFF. The chain uses TRBV29-1 and TRBJ1-1; 9 bases match TRBD1. The CDR3 runs to 11 residues. V gave up 6 bases and J gave up 10 bases; unmatched junction bases: 6. The V gene's germline CDR1 is SQVTM and CDR2 ANQGSEA.

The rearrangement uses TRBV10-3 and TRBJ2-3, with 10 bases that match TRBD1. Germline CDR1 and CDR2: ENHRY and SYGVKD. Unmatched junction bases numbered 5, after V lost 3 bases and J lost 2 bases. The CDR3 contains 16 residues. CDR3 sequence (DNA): TGTGCCATCAGTGATCGACAGGGGGCTGACACAGATACGCAGTATTTT. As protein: CAISDRQGADTDTQYF.

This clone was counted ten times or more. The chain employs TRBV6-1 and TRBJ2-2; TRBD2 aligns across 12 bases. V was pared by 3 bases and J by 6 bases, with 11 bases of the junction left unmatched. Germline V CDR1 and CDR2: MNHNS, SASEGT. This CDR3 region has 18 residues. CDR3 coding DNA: TGTGCCAGCAGTGAGTCGGTACTAGCGGGAGGTGGAGCCGGGGAGCTGTTTTTT. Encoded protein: CASSESVLAGGGAGELFF.

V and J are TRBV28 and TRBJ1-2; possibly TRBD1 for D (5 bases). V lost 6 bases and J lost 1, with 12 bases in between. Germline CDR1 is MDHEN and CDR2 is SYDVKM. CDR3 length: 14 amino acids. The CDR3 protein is CASRGTGINYGYTF. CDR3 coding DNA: TGTGCCAGCAGGGGGACTGGGATTAACTATGGCTACACCTTC.

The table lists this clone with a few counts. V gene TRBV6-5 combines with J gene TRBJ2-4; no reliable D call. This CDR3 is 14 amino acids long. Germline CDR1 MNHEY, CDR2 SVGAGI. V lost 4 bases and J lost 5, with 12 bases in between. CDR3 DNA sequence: TGTGCCAGCAGTTCCCCGGCCACCCAAAACATTCAGTACTTC. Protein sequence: CASSSPATQNIQYF.

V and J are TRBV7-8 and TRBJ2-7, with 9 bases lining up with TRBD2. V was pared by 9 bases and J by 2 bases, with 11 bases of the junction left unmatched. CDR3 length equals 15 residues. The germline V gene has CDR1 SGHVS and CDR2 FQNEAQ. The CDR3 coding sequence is TGTGCCAGTAACAAGGCGCCTAGCGGGACCTACGAGCAGTACTTC. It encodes CASNKAPSGTYEQYF.

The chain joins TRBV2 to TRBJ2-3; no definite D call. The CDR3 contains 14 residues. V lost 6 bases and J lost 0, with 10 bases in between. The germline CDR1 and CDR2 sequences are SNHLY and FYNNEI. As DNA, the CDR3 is TGTGCCAGCAGGTACTTGGGCAGCACAGATACGCAGTATTTT. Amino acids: CASRYLGSTDTQYF.

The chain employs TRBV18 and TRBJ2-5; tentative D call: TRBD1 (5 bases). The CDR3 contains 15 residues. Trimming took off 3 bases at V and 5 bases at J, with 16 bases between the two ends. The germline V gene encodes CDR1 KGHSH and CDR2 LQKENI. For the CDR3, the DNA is TGTGCCAGCTCACCTATCCAGGGCAGGCCGGAGACCCAGTACTTC. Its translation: CASSPIQGRPETQYF.

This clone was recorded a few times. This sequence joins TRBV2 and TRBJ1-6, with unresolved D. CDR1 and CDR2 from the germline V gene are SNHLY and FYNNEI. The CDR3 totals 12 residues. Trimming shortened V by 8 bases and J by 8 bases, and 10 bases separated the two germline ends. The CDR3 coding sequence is TGTGCCAGCGCTCATCCAGATTCACCCCTCCACTTT. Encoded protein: CASAHPDSPLHF.

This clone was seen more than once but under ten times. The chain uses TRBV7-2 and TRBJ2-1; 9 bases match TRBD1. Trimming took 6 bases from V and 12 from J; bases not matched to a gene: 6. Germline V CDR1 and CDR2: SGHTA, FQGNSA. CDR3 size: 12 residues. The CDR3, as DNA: TGTGCCAGCAGTACGGGACAGGGTGGGCAGTTCTTC. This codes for CASSTGQGGQFF.

The CDR3 bases are TGTGCCAGCAGTGAATATACCCCCGCTGAAGCTTTCTTT. Amino acid sequence: CASSEYTPAEAFF. The chain joins TRBV25-1 to TRBJ1-1; no clear D. The germline V gene has CDR1 MGHDK and CDR2 SYGVNS. The germline V and J ends were trimmed by 0 bases and 6 bases, with 8 bases remaining between them. The CDR3 covers 13 residues.

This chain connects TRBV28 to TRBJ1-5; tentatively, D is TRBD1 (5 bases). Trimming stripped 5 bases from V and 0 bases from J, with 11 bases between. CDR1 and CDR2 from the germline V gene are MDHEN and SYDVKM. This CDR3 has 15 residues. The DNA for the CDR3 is TGTGCCAGCAGTGACAGCTTTTATAGCAATCAGCCCCAGCATTTT. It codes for CASSDSFYSNQPQHF.

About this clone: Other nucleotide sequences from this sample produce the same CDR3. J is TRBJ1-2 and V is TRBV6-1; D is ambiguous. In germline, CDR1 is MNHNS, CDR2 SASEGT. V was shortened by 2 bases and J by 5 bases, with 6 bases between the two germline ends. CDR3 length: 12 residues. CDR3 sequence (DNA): TGTGCCAGCAGTGAATGGGTGTATGGCTACACCTTC. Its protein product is CASSEWVYGYTF.

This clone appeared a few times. The CDR3 sequence: CASSEHGIRNQPQHF. In DNA, the CDR3 is TGTGCCAGCAGTGAACACGGAATTCGCAATCAGCCCCAGCATTTT. This chain joins TRBV6-1 and TRBJ1-5; D ambiguous. The V and J ends lost 2 bases and 2 bases respectively, with 10 bases between them. CDR3 length equals 15 residues. Germline values: CDR1 MNHNS, CDR2 SASEGT.

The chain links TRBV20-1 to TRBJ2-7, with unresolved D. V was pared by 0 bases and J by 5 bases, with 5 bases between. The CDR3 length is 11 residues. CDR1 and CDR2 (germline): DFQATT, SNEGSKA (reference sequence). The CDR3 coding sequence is TGCAGTGCTAGAGACAACAACGAGCAGTACTTC. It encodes CSARDNNEQYF.

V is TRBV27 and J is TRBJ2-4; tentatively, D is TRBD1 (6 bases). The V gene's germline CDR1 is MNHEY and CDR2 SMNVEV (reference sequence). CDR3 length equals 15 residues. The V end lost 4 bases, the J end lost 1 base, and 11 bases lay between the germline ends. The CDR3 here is CASSSVRGAKNIQYF. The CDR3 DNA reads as TGTGCCAGCAGTTCAGTCAGGGGCGCCAAAAACATTCAGTACTTC.

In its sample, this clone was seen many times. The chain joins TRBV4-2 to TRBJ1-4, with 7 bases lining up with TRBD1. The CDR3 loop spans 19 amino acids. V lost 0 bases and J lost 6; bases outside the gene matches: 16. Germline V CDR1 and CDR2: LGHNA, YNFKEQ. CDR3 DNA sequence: TGTGCCAGCAGCCAAGAAGCGATGGGGAGGGGGCGTGTCGATGAAAAACTGTTTTTT. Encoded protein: CASSQEAMGRGRVDEKLFF.